These T cell receptor beta chains were read from a single sample in a study of blood T cell repertoires in COVID-19. Clones were sequenced by immunoSEQ multiplex PCR, and TCRdb holds only the in-frame ones, with some missing. The table records 200,000 to 250,000 clones, approximately 85% of them present only once. Sequenced material: PBMCs or T cells enriched from blood (not recorded which). The receptors were gathered from a woman aged 50 to 60 who had recovered from COVID-19. The CDR3 runs from the conserved cysteine through the conserved F or W. Fields, in order: clone size, CDR3 length, J gene, D gene, V gene, CDR3 protein, CDR3 DNA. D genes are given only for firm matches. Some rows mark clone size as missing; the rest say once, few, many or name a class of expanded clone.

>few|14|TRBJ1-2|.|TRBV28
CASSLWQGIPGYTF
TGTGCCAGCAGTTTATGGCAGGGGATCCCTGGCTACACCTTC
>.|16|TRBJ2-7|TRBD2|TRBV7-2
CASSPRGGGTTYEQYF
TGTGCCAGCAGCCCCCGCGGCGGGGGGACCACCTACGAGCAGTACTTC
>.|14|TRBJ1-2|.|TRBV6-5
CASSYDGAEYGYTF
TGTGCCAGCAGTTATGACGGAGCTGAATATGGCTACACCTTC
>.|16|TRBJ2-1|.|TRBV27
CASRSAPPRSYNEQFF
TGTGCCAGCAGGAGCGCCCCCCCCCGCTCCTACAATGAGCAGTTCTTC
>.|15|TRBJ1-5|.|TRBV28
CASSLSPPTGGPQHF
TGTGCCAGCAGTTTGAGTCCACCTACTGGCGGGCCCCAGCATTTT
>once|14|TRBJ2-2|TRBD2|TRBV6-5
CASAKPSGAGELFF
TGTGCCAGTGCCAAACCTAGCGGGGCCGGGGAGCTGTTTTTT
>.|12|TRBJ1-5|.|TRBV28
CASKVDFQPQHF
TGTGCCAGCAAAGTGGACTTTCAGCCCCAGCATTTT
>.|14|TRBJ1-2|.|TRBV27
CASSLSSGVDGYTF
TGTGCCAGCAGTTTATCGTCGGGGGTCGATGGCTACACCTTC
>.|13|TRBJ1-2|.|TRBV9
CASSVGHNYGYTF
TGTGCCAGCAGCGTAGGACACAACTATGGCTACACCTTC
>.|15|TRBJ2-5|TRBD2|TRBV10-1
CASSKGLASTETQYF
TGCGCCAGCAGTAAGGGACTAGCTAGTACGGAGACCCAGTACTTC
>.|15|TRBJ2-7|TRBD2|TRBV7-9
CASSLFSGGLYEQYF
TGTGCCAGCAGTTTGTTTTCGGGAGGCCTCTACGAGCAGTACTTC
>.|12|TRBJ1-6|.|TRBV30
CAWTEGFSPLHF
TGTGCCTGGACGGAGGGGTTTTCACCCCTCCACTTT
>.|14|TRBJ1-1|.|TRBV27
CASSPNYPNTEAFF
TGTGCCAGCAGTCCAAACTATCCGAACACTGAAGCTTTCTTT
>.|17|TRBJ2-5|.|TRBV7-9
CASSLGQTTTIQETQYF
TGTGCCAGCAGCTTAGGTCAAACAACCACGATCCAAGAGACCCAGTACTTC
>.|13|TRBJ2-1|.|TRBV6-2/TRBV6-3
CASSRDWGDEQFF
TGTGCCAGCAGCCGGGACTGGGGGGATGAGCAGTTCTTC
>.|15|TRBJ2-5|.|TRBV19
CASSIDMRVQETQYF
TGTGCCAGTAGTATTGATATGAGGGTCCAAGAGACCCAGTACTTC
>.|16|TRBJ1-1|.|TRBV27
CASSLYFVEVGTEAFF
TGTGCCAGCAGTTTATACTTTGTGGAGGTAGGCACTGAAGCTTTCTTT
>.|14|TRBJ1-2|.|TRBV7-2
CASSLGGINYGYTF
TGTGCCAGCAGCCTCGGGGGGATTAACTATGGCTACACCTTC
>.|15|TRBJ2-2|TRBD2|TRBV15
CATSRVREGTGELFF
TGTGCCACCAGCAGAGTGCGGGAGGGCACCGGGGAGCTGTTTTTT
>.|16|TRBJ2-7|TRBD1|TRBV3-1/TRBV3-2
CASSQAPGTGNYEQYF
TGTGCCAGCAGCCAGGCTCCCGGGACAGGGAACTACGAGCAGTACTTC
>.|17|TRBJ1-1|.|TRBV4-1
CASSHSLSRGMNTEAFF
TGCGCCAGCAGCCATTCCCTCAGTCGGGGGATGAACACTGAAGCTTTCTTT
>once|15|TRBJ2-3|TRBD1|TRBV24-1
CATSDFGTGTDTQYF
TGTGCCACCAGTGATTTCGGGACAGGCACAGATACGCAGTATTTT
>.|15|TRBJ2-1|TRBD2|TRBV10-2
CASRTGTSGYNEQFF
TGCGCCAGCAGGACCGGGACTAGCGGTTACAATGAGCAGTTCTTC
>.|15|TRBJ2-7|TRBD1|TRBV27
CASSRPGGGFMEQYF
TGTGCCAGCAGTCGTCCAGGGGGCGGTTTCATGGAGCAGTACTTC
>.|16|TRBJ2-7|TRBD2|TRBV6-2/TRBV6-3
CASSPRGAGTPYEQYF
TGTGCCAGCAGCCCCCGAGGAGCGGGAACCCCCTACGAGCAGTACTTC
>.|15|TRBJ1-5|.|TRBV7-8
CASSLATGPGQPQHF
TGTGCCAGCAGCTTAGCGACAGGCCCAGGTCAGCCCCAGCATTTT
>.|14|TRBJ1-5|.|TRBV6-1
CASSPWGVNQPQHF
TGTGCCAGCAGTCCATGGGGAGTGAATCAGCCCCAGCATTTT
>.|16|TRBJ2-3|.|TRBV4-1
CASSQDPGQLTDTQYF
TGCGCCAGCAGCCAAGATCCGGGACAACTCACAGATACGCAGTATTTT
>.|15|TRBJ2-4|.|TRBV6-5
CASTSPGLAKNIQYF
TGTGCCAGCACCTCCCCAGGGCTAGCCAAAAACATTCAGTACTTC
>.|14|TRBJ2-1|TRBD1|TRBV11-3
CASSLFDRAWEQFF
TGTGCCAGCAGCTTATTCGACAGGGCTTGGGAGCAGTTCTTC
>few|14|TRBJ1-3|.|TRBV7-9
CASSPGVSGNTIYF
TGTGCCAGCAGCCCGGGGGTCTCTGGAAACACCATATATTTT
>.|14|TRBJ2-1|TRBD2|TRBV24-1
CATSEGGRAIEQFF
TGTGCCACCAGTGAGGGCGGGAGGGCCATTGAGCAGTTCTTC
>.|13|TRBJ1-2|TRBD1|TRBV28
CATSLNRGYGYTF
TGTGCCACCAGTTTGAACAGGGGGTATGGCTACACCTTC
>.|13|TRBJ2-5|TRBD1|TRBV5-8
CASSPGGWETQYF
TGTGCCAGCAGCCCAGGGGGCTGGGAGACCCAGTACTTC
>.|15|TRBJ2-7|.|TRBV29-1
CSVAAGAYIRDEQYF
TGCAGCGTTGCGGCAGGGGCCTATATTCGCGACGAGCAGTACTTC
>.|15|TRBJ1-2|TRBD1|TRBV6-1
CASSEALQGRHGYTF
TGTGCCAGCAGTGAAGCCTTACAGGGGAGGCATGGCTACACCTTC
>.|14|TRBJ1-6|.|TRBV25-1
CASSEPGFNSPLHF
TGTGCCAGCAGTGAACCCGGGTTCAATTCACCCCTCCACTTT
>.|15|TRBJ2-3|TRBD2|TRBV5-8
CASSLIAGEPDTQYF
TGTGCCAGCAGCTTGATAGCGGGGGAGCCAGATACGCAGTATTTT
>.|17|TRBJ2-5|TRBD2|TRBV12-5
CASGRRLAGLSSETQYF
TGTGCTAGTGGCCGCCGTCTAGCGGGGTTATCTTCAGAGACCCAGTACTTC
>.|15|TRBJ2-1|TRBD2|TRBV6-4
CASSTGLAAYNEQFF
TGTGCCAGCAGTACGGGACTAGCGGCCTACAATGAGCAGTTCTTC
>.|15|TRBJ1-2|TRBD1|TRBV28
CASSPTGGVDYGYTF
TGTGCCAGCAGTCCGACAGGGGGCGTCGATTATGGCTACACCTTC
>once|14|TRBJ2-7|.|TRBV30
CAWDPGLAVSEQYF
TGTGCCTGGGACCCGGGACTGGCGGTTTCTGAGCAGTACTTC
>.|15|TRBJ1-3|.|TRBV7-2
CASSAQQGYGNTIYF
TGTGCCAGCAGCGCACAACAGGGTTACGGAAACACCATATATTTT
>.|17|TRBJ2-5|TRBD2|TRBV7-2
CASSLGVTSGGGKTQYF
TGTGCCAGCAGCTTAGGGGTCACTAGCGGAGGTGGGAAGACCCAGTACTTC
>.|14|TRBJ2-3|.|TRBV6-4
CASSDGGAGDTQYF
TGTGCCAGCAGTGACGGGGGGGCCGGGGATACGCAGTATTTT
>once|15|TRBJ1-5|TRBD1|TRBV7-2
CASNSPGTGNQPQHF
TGTGCCAGCAACTCTCCTGGGACAGGGAATCAGCCCCAGCATTTT
>.|14|TRBJ2-7|TRBD1|TRBV29-1
CSVSPGQGGAEQYF
TGCAGCGTGAGCCCGGGACAGGGGGGCGCTGAGCAGTACTTC
>.|15|TRBJ1-2|.|TRBV28
CASSFGGGGNYGYTF
TGTGCCAGCAGTTTCGGCGGCGGCGGCAACTATGGCTACACCTTC
>.|16|TRBJ2-2|.|TRBV27
CASSFFRGGASGELFF
TGTGCCAGCAGTTTCTTCCGTGGGGGGGCCTCCGGGGAGCTGTTTTTT
>.|15|TRBJ2-7|.|TRBV5-4
CASSPRRNPSYEQYF
TGTGCCAGCAGCCCAAGGAGAAATCCCTCCTACGAGCAGTACTTC
>.|16|TRBJ2-7|TRBD2|TRBV29-1
CSVEETFSGRGYEQYF
TGCAGCGTTGAAGAGACGTTTAGCGGGAGGGGATACGAGCAGTACTTC
>.|14|TRBJ1-1|.|TRBV3-1/TRBV3-2
CASSRTTGNTEAFF
TGTGCCAGCAGCCGCACGACTGGGAACACTGAAGCTTTCTTT
>.|14|TRBJ2-7|TRBD2|TRBV10-3
CAISDEGGRYEQYF
TGTGCCATCAGTGATGAGGGAGGGCGCTACGAGCAGTACTTC
>.|16|TRBJ2-7|TRBD1|TRBV14
CASSQVPGQGTYEQYF
TGTGCCAGCAGCCAAGTTCCGGGACAGGGGACCTACGAGCAGTACTTC
>.|15|TRBJ2-7|.|TRBV2
CASSEGHLSSYEQYF
TGTGCCAGCAGTGAAGGACACCTGAGCTCCTACGAGCAGTACTTC